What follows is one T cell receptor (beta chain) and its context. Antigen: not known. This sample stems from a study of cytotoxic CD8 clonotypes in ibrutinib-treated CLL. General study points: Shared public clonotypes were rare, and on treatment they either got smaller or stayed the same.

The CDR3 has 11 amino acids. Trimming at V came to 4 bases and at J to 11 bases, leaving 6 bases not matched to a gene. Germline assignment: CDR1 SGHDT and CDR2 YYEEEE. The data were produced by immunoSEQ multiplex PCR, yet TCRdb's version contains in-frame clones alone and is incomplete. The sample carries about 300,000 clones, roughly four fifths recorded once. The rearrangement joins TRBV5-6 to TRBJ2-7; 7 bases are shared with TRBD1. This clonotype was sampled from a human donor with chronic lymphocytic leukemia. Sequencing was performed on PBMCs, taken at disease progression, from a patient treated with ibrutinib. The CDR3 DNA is TGTGCCAGCAGCACCGGGACAGTTAAGTACTTC. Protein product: CASSTGTVKYF.